The rows below give T cell receptor beta chains drawn from one sample of a study of blood T cells in healthy people across ages. TCRdb used MiXCR to reprocess the 5' RACE reads, holding one entry per CDR3 protein. The repertoire consists of around 800,000 distinct CDR3 sequences, with roughly 44% occurring once and the leading ten covering around 21%. The sequenced sample consisted of blood. These receptors came from a man between 60 and 70 years old in good health. CDR3s include the opening cysteine and the closing phenylalanine or tryptophan. D genes are given only for firm matches. Size is stated for part of the rows, as once, few or many counts, or as a class when the clone is expanded.

>TRBV20-1|TRBJ2-1|TRBD2|NA
TGCAGTGCTAGAGATCCCCAGCGGGGTTACAATGAGCAGTTCTTC
CSARDPQRGYNEQFF
>TRBV20-1|TRBJ2-7|NA|NA
TGCAGTGCTAAAAGAATGGACGGAAGTTCCTACAATGAGCAGTACTTC
CSAKRMDGSSYNEQYF
>TRBV25-1|TRBJ2-2|TRBD1|NA
TGTGCCAGCGGGACAGGGACCGGGGAGCTGTTTTTT
CASGTGTGELFF
>TRBV3-1|TRBJ2-7|TRBD1|few
TGTGCCAGCAGTCCCCGAGACAGGGGGAACGAGCAGTACTTC
CASSPRDRGNEQYF
>TRBV5-1|TRBJ2-5|NA|few
TGCGCCAGCAGCCGACCAACAGGGAGAGAGGAGACCCAGTACTTC
CASSRPTGREETQYF
>TRBV7-2|TRBJ2-7|TRBD2|few
TGTGCCAGCAGCTTTCCTCAGACTAGCGGGGTTTACAATGAGCAGTACTTC
CASSFPQTSGVYNEQYF
>TRBV5-1|TRBJ2-7|NA|many
TGCGCCAGCAGCTTGGGCTCAGGAACCTACGAGCAGTACTTC
CASSLGSGTYEQYF
>TRBV2|TRBJ1-2|TRBD1|NA
TGTGCCAGCAGATACAGGGGGAACTATGGCTACACCTTC
CASRYRGNYGYTF
>TRBV7-2|TRBJ2-7|NA|NA
TGTGCCAGCATCCCTAGGGGATCCCTCTCCTACGAGCAGTACTTC
CASIPRGSLSYEQYF
>TRBV6-1|TRBJ2-2|TRBD2|NA
TGTGCCAGCAGTGTTGAGCGGGGCCGTACCGGGGAGCTGTTTTTT
CASSVERGRTGELFF
>TRBV3-1|TRBJ2-5|NA|NA
TGTGCCAGCACGGGCGGGGTCTACAATGAGCAGTACTTC
CASTGGVYNEQYF
>TRBV4-3|TRBJ2-3|NA|NA
TGCGCCAGCAGCCAAGAGGGCGGGGGCACAGATACGCAGTATTTT
CASSQEGGGTDTQYF
>TRBV7-3|TRBJ2-1|TRBD2|few
TGTGCCAGCAGCCCCCAGGCTTCTAGCGGGTTCTATGAGCAGTTCTTC
CASSPQASSGFYEQFF
>TRBV5-6|TRBJ1-1|NA|NA
TGTGCCAGCAGCTTGGACAGGCGATTGAACACTGAAGCTTTCTTT
CASSLDRRLNTEAFF
>TRBV3-1|TRBJ2-5|NA|few
TGTGCCAGCAGCCAAGGGCCAAAAGAGACCCAGTACTTC
CASSQGPKETQYF
>TRBV7-2|TRBJ1-4|NA|NA
TGTGCCAGCAGCTCGGGCAGCCTCAGGTCGGGACTGTTTTTT
CASSSGSLRSGLFF
>TRBV20-1|TRBJ1-1|TRBD1|NA
TGCAGTGCTAGACCCGCGACAGGGATGAACACTGAAGCTTTCTTT
CSARPATGMNTEAFF
>TRBV4-3|TRBJ2-7|NA|NA
TGCGCCAGCAGCCAAGAATTTGCCTGGTCGGACGAGCAGTACTTC
CASSQEFAWSDEQYF
>TRBV7-2|TRBJ2-1|NA|NA
TGTACCAACAGCTCGTATCTGGGTGAGCAGTTCTTC
CTNSSYLGEQFF
>TRBV20-1|TRBJ2-1|NA|NA
TGCAGTGCTAGAGATTTCCGGGTCCCCTCCTACAATGAGCAGTTCTTC
CSARDFRVPSYNEQFF
>TRBV6-5|TRBJ1-2|NA|NA
TGTGCCAGCAGTTACGGATTGGACTATGGCTACACCTTC
CASSYGLDYGYTF
>TRBV7-2|TRBJ2-2|NA|NA
TGTGCCAGCAGCTTAGGGCAAGACGCAGGGAACACCGGGGAGCTGTTTTTT
CASSLGQDAGNTGELFF
>TRBV4-3|TRBJ1-2|TRBD1|NA
TGCGCCAGCAGCCCCGGACAGGGGCGAAACTATGGCTACACCTTC
CASSPGQGRNYGYTF
>TRBV9|TRBJ2-5|TRBD1|few
TGTGCCAGCAGCGTCCGACAGGGATCGAGAGAGACCCAGTACTTC
CASSVRQGSRETQYF
>TRBV6-5|TRBJ1-1|NA|NA
TGTGCCAGCATCCCAGCACGGGGACCTAACACTGAAGCTTTCTTT
CASIPARGPNTEAFF
>TRBV7-2|TRBJ2-7|NA|NA
TGTGCCAGCAGCTTAAGGCCGGAGGGCGACGCAACCTACGAGCAGTACTTC
CASSLRPEGDATYEQYF
>TRBV6-2/TRBV6-3|TRBJ2-1|NA|NA
TGTGCCAGCAGTTACTCTTTCGGGACCCTGGGGGATGAGCAGTTCTTC
CASSYSFGTLGDEQFF
>TRBV7-9|TRBJ1-5|NA|NA
TGTGCCAGCAACGGGGGTAGCAATCAGCCCCAGCATTTT
CASNGGSNQPQHF
>TRBV12-3/TRBV12-4|TRBJ1-4|NA|few
TGTGCCAGCTGCAAAGGCCTTAATGAAAAACTGTTTTTT
CASCKGLNEKLFF
>TRBV5-1|TRBJ1-2|NA|many
TGCGCCAGCAGCTTGGGACACAGGGATTCGAACTATGGCTACACCTTC
CASSLGHRDSNYGYTF
>TRBV11-2|TRBJ2-5|TRBD2|few
TGTGCCAGCAGCCGGGGACTAGCGGACCAAGAGACCCAGTACTTC
CASSRGLADQETQYF
>TRBV12-5|TRBJ2-1|TRBD2|once
TGTACTAGTGGTAGCGGGGGACCCTACAATGAGCAGTTCTTC
CTSGSGGPYNEQFF
>TRBV20-1|TRBJ2-1|TRBD2|NA
TGCAGTGCTTTGAGCCGACTAGCTATGCCCTACAATGAGCAGTTCTTC
CSALSRLAMPYNEQFF
>TRBV12-3/TRBV12-4|TRBJ1-1|TRBD1|once
TGTGCCAGCATCCTACAGGGGGCGAGCACTGAAGCTTTCTTT
CASILQGASTEAFF
>TRBV7-2|TRBJ2-4|NA|NA
TGTGCCAGCAGCCCCGATGGCGCGGCCAAAAACATTCAGTACTTC
CASSPDGAAKNIQYF
>TRBV20-1|TRBJ1-2|NA|NA
TGCAGTGCCAAGGGGGACGCTCGCAACTATGGCTACACCTTC
CSAKGDARNYGYTF
>TRBV9|TRBJ1-5|NA|NA
TGTGCCAGCAGCTCGCAGGGGAACAATCAGCCCCAGCATTTT
CASSSQGNNQPQHF
>TRBV28|TRBJ1-6|TRBD1|NA
TGTGCCAGCAGCTCGGGACAGGGGGCTCGTTCACCCCTCCACTTT
CASSSGQGARSPLHF
>TRBV28|TRBJ1-4|TRBD1|few
TGTGCCAGCAGCCTGTCCGGGGGGACAGTCACTGAAAAACTGTTTTTT
CASSLSGGTVTEKLFF
>TRBV20-1|TRBJ2-7|NA|NA
TGCAGTGCTAGAGTGGGGAAGCAGGGATCCTACGAGCAGTACTTC
CSARVGKQGSYEQYF
>TRBV3-1|TRBJ1-5|NA|NA
TGTGCCAGCAGCCAAGTCCGTGGATCTCAGCCCCAGCATTTT
CASSQVRGSQPQHF
>TRBV27|TRBJ2-7|NA|NA
TGTGCCAGCAGTTTAGTGGGCCAGGCCCCTTACGAGCAGTACTTC
CASSLVGQAPYEQYF
>TRBV6-5|TRBJ2-1|TRBD1|NA
TGTGCCAGCAGACCTACAGGGGGCTCCTACAATGAGCAGTTCTTC
CASRPTGGSYNEQFF
>TRBV20-1|TRBJ1-1|NA|NA
TGCAGTGCTAGAGCGGGGGGCGGGGTGAACACTGAAGCTTTCTTT
CSARAGGGVNTEAFF
>TRBV30|TRBJ2-1|NA|NA
TGTGCCTGGAGTGGGCGGCATGAGCAGTTCTTC
CAWSGRHEQFF
>TRBV7-2|TRBJ1-2|NA|NA
TGTGCCAGCAGCTACCTGCAGGTAGCAGTTGGCGGCTACACCTTC
CASSYLQVAVGGYTF
>TRBV3-1|TRBJ1-1|NA|few
TGTGCCAGCAGCCAAGGACAAGGGAGCGCTGAAGCTTTCTTT
CASSQGQGSAEAFF
>TRBV20-1|TRBJ2-7|TRBD2|once
TGCAGTGCTAGACCTCAACCGGGACTAGCAGTACATGAGCAGTACTTC
CSARPQPGLAVHEQYF
>TRBV3-1|TRBJ2-7|NA|NA
TGTGCCAGCAGCCAAGGCAGGGACACGTACTACGAGCAGTACTTC
CASSQGRDTYYEQYF
>TRBV7-9|TRBJ1-4|TRBD1|NA
TGTGCCAGCAGCTTAGCGCTTCAGACAGGGAGTACTAATGAAAAACTGTTTTTT
CASSLALQTGSTNEKLFF
>TRBV27|TRBJ1-2|TRBD1|NA
TGTGCCAGCAGTTATGGGACAGGGGGTGGTAATGGCTACACCTTC
CASSYGTGGGNGYTF
>TRBV14|TRBJ2-7|NA|NA
TGTGCCAGCAGCGTCCTGGACAGTTACTCCTACGAGCAGTACTTC
CASSVLDSYSYEQYF
>TRBV6-5|TRBJ1-2|NA|NA
TGTGCCAGCAATGACGTTCAGGGGCAGGGCTACACCTTC
CASNDVQGQGYTF
>TRBV7-9|TRBJ2-3|NA|NA
TGTGCCAGCATACCCCAGGGGCTCGCAGATACGCAGTATTTT
CASIPQGLADTQYF
>TRBV20-1|TRBJ2-5|TRBD1|few
TGCAGTGCTAGAGATCCCAGGGGGACAGAGACCCAGTACTTC
CSARDPRGTETQYF
>TRBV20-1|TRBJ1-5|TRBD1|NA
TGCAGTGCTACGGAGACAGGGGGCGAGTGGCAGCCCCAGCATTTT
CSATETGGEWQPQHF
>TRBV4-3|TRBJ2-1|NA|NA
TGCGCCAGCAGCCTCTTACGAGGTACGTTAACGAATGAGCAGTTCTTC
CASSLLRGTLTNEQFF
>TRBV6-6|TRBJ2-1|NA|NA
TGTGCCAGCAGCAAGGGAGAAATAGTGGGCAATGAGCAGTTCTTC
CASSKGEIVGNEQFF